This T cell receptor (beta chain) was identified during a study of graft-versus-host responses after intestinal transplantation. Overall study: The recipients all started with anti-thymocyte globulin induction and then took tacrolimus and steroids for three to four years. Study results and caveats: The presence of high graft-versus-host to host-versus-graft clonal ratios in allografts characterized patients with graft-donor T cell macrochimerism. GvH clones occurred in recipient marrow; some first appeared in ileum or blood. Maximum circulating GvH clone levels tracked with early post-transplant HvG decreases.

Germline loops: CDR1 SNHLY, CDR2 FYNNEI. V lost 4 bases, J lost 0 bases, and 14 bases lay in between. The CDR3 contains 16 residues. Produced via immunoSEQ multiplex PCR; TCRdb's table is partial and in-frame only. In the table there are roughly 120,000 clones, 75% to 95% of which are singletons. For this clone: Its antigen is as yet unknown.

The chain joins TRBV2 to TRBJ2-3, with unresolved D. The starting material was unstimulated CD4+ T cells sorted from spleen or lymph node cells, obtained before intestinal transplant. This receptor was taken from a human donor who received an intestinal transplant. This CDR3 reads CASSALGPTSTDTQYF. The CDR3 DNA is TGTGCCAGCAGTGCCCTCGGTCCGACTAGCACAGATACGCAGTATTTT. Full variable domain (missing parts from reference TRBV2 and TRBJ2-3): EPEVTQTPSHQVTQMGQEVILRCVPISNHLYFYWYRQILGQKVEFLVSFYNNEISEKSEIFDDQFSVERPDGSNFTLKIRSTKLEDSAMYFCASSALGPTSTDTQYFGPGTRLTVL.